Below are 3 T cell receptor beta chains sequenced from a single sample in a study of Ad26.COV2.S vaccination and SARS-CoV-2 variants (dated by TCRdb to about 2021). The treatment or condition label on this specimen signifies: some 20 received Ad26.COV2.S at low or high dose, single or two shots; roughly five received placebo; per-sample allocation not given. Repertoires of vaccine and placebo recipients were sequenced from samples taken on day 63 after the first injection. The method was the immunoSEQ multiplex PCR assay. Sourced from immuneACCESS, this table was stored by TCRdb with only in-frame sequences that have V and J called. A share of the clones is absent; for the studies checked, an unresolved V gene accounts for under half, and the remainder has no known explanation. The sample yields around 450,000 clones; approximately 90% were counted once. The ten largest make up approximately 4% of the sample.

The sequencing here drew on peripheral blood, taken in a trial of Ad26.COV2.S vaccine versus placebo. Source of these receptors: a person between 18 and 65 years old who received the Ad26.COV2.S COVID-19 vaccine or a placebo.

This rearrangement joins TRBV2 to TRBJ1-4; 9 bases are shared with TRBD1. The germline CDR1 and CDR2 sequences are SNHLY and FYNNEI. There are 15 residues in the CDR3. V gave up 6 bases and J gave up 9 bases; unmatched junction bases: 11. CDR3 nucleotides: TGTGCCAGCAGGGTTGACAGGGGGGAGGTACAAAAACTGTTTTTT. Translating gives CASRVDRGEVQKLFF.

V usage is TRBV6-5 and J usage is TRBJ1-3; D is uncertain. V gave up 7 bases and J gave up 0 bases, with 13 bases separating them. Germline loops: CDR1 MNHEY, CDR2 SVGAGI. This CDR3 region has 15 residues. The CDR3 is CASTGSADSGNTIYF. In DNA, the CDR3 is TGTGCCAGCACGGGTTCGGCAGACTCTGGAAACACCATATATTTT.

The chain has TRBV5-5 and TRBJ2-1; D is possibly TRBD1 (6 bases). Germline loops: CDR1 SGHKS, CDR2 YYEKEE (reference sequence). The V end lost 3 bases, the J end lost 7 bases, and 17 bases lay between the germline ends. CDR3 size: 15 residues. CDR3 sequence reads: CASSWSTGLRNEQFF. CDR3 bases: TGTGCCAGCAGCTGGTCAACAGGGTTGCGGAATGAGCAGTTCTTC.